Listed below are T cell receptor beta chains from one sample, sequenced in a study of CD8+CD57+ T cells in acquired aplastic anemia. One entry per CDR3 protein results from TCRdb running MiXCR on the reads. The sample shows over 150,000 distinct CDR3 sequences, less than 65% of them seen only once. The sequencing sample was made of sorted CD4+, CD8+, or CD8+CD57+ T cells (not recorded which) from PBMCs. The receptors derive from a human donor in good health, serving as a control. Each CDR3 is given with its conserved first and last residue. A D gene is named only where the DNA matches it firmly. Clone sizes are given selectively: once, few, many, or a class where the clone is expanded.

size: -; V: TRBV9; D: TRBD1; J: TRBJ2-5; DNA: TGTGCCAGCAGCGCCCAGGGGGCCATAGAGACCCAGTACTTC; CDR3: CASSAQGAIETQYF
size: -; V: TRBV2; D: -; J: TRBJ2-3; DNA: TGTGCCAGCAGCCTTCGAGGGGTAGGGGAGGTGGCAGATACGCAGTATTTT; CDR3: CASSLRGVGEVADTQYF
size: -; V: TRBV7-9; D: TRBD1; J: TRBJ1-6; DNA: TGTGCCAGCAGCCGGACAGGCCTTAATTCACCCCTCCACTTT; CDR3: CASSRTGLNSPLHF
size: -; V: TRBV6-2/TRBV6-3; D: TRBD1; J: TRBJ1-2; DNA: TGTGCCAGCAGGGAACCCGGGACAGGGGAGTTCAGAGGCTACACCTTC; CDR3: CASREPGTGEFRGYTF
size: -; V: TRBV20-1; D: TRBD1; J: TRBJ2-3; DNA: TGCAGTGCTAGTAGGACAGGGAGCACAGATACGCAGTATTTT; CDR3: CSASRTGSTDTQYF
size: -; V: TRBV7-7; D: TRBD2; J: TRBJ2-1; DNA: TGTGCTAGCAGCGTCGGACTAGCGGGGCCCAATGAGCAGTTCTTC; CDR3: CASSVGLAGPNEQFF
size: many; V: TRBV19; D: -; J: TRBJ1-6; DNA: TGTGCCAGTAGTGGCGGGGTTGATAATTCACCCCTCCACTTT; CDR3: CASSGGVDNSPLHF
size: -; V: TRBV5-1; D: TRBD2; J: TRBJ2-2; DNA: TGCGCCAGCAGCCATCCCGGGACTAGCGGGAGGGCGGCCGGGGAGCTGTTTTTT; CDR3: CASSHPGTSGRAAGELFF
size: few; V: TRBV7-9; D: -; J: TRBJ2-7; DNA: TGTGCCAGCAGCCCGAGGACAGACTACGAGCAGTACTTC; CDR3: CASSPRTDYEQYF
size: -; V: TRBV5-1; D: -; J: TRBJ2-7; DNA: TGCGCCAGCAGCTTGAGGGGGGAGTGGGGGATAACCTACGAGCAGTACTTC; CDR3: CASSLRGEWGITYEQYF
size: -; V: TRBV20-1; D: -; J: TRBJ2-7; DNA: TGCAGTGCTAGACCTCCTCCGGGAACCTACGAGCAGTACTTC; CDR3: CSARPPPGTYEQYF
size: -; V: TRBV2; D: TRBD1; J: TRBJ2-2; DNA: TGTGCCAGCAATCGACCCCTGACAGGGGACACCTCGGGGGAGCTGTTTTTT; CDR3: CASNRPLTGDTSGELFF